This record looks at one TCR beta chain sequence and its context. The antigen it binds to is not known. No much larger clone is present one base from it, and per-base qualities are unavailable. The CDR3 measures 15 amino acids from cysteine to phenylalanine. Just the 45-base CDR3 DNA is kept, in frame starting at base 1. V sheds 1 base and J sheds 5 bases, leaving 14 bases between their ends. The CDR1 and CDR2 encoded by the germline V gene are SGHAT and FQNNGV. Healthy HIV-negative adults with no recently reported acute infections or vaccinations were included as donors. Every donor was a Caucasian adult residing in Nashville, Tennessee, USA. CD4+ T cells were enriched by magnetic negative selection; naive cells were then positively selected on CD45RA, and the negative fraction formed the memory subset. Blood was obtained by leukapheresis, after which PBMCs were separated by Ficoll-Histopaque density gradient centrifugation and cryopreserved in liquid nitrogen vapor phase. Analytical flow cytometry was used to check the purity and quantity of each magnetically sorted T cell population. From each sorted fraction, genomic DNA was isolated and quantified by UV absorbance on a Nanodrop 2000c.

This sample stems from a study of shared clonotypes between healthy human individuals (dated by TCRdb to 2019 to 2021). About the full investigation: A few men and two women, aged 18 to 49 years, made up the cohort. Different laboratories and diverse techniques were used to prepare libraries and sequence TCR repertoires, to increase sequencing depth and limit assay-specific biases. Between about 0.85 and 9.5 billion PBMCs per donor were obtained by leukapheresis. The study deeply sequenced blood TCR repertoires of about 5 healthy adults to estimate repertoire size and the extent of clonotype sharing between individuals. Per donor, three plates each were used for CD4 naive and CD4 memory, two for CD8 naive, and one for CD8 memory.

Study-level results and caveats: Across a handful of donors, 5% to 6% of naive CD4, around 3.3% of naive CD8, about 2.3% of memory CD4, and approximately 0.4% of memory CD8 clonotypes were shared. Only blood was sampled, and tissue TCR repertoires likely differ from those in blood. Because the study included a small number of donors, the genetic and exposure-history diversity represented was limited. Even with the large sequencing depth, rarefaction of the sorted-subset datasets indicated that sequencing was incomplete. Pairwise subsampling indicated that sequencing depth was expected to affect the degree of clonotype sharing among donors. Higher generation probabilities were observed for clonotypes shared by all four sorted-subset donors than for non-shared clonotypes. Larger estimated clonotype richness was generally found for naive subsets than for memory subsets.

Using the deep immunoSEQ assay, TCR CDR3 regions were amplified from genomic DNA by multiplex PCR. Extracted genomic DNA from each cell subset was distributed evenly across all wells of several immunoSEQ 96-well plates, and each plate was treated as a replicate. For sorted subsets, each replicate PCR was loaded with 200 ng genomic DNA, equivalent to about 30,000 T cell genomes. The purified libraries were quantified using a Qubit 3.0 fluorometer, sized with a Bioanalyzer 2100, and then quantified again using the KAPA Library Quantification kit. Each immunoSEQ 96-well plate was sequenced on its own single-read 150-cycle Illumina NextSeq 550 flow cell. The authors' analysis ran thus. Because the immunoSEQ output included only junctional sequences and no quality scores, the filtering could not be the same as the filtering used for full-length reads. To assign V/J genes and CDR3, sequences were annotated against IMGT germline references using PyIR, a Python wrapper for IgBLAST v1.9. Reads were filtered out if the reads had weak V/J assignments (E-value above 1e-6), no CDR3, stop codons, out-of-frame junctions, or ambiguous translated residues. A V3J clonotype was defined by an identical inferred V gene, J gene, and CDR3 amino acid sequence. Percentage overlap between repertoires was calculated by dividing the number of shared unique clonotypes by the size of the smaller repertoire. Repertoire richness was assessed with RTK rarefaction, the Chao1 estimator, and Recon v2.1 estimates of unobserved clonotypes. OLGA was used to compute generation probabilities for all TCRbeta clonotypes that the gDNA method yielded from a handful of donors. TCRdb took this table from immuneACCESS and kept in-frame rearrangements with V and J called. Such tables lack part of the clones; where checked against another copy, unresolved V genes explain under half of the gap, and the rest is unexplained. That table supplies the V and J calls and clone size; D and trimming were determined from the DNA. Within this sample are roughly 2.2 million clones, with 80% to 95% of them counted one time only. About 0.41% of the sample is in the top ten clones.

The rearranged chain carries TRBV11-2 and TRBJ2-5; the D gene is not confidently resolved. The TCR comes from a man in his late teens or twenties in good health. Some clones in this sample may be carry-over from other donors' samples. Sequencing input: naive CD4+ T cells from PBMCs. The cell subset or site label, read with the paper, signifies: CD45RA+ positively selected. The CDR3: CASSLVDYGLETQYF. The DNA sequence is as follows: TGTGCCAGCAGCTTAGTGGATTATGGGTTGGAGACCCAGTACTTC.